Here is one T cell receptor beta chain with its context. Its cognate antigen is unknown. The V gene end was trimmed by 4 bases and the J gene end by 6 bases; junction bases not matched to a gene: 11. Germline V gene lookup returns CDR1 MNHNY and CDR2 SVGAGI (reference sequence). CDR3 length: 15 residues. The sample comes from a study of siplizumab effects on memory and regulatory T cells. Study observations and caveats: Roughly 80-97% of proliferating CD4+ or CD8+ clones lacked an assignable naive or memory phenotype.

The table came from immunoSEQ multiplex PCR; TCRdb's copy has only in-frame clones and leaves some out. This table holds over 85,000 clones, 80% to 95% found once. This receptor was taken from a human donor in good health. The sample comprised CD4+ T cells sorted from blood. This chain uses TRBV6-6 with TRBJ1-1; TRBD1 agrees at 7 bases. CDR3 bases: TGTGCCAGCAGTTGGGGGGGGGACAGAGTAGCTGAAGCTTTCTTT. Its translation is CASSWGGDRVAEAFF.